The rows below give T cell receptor beta chains drawn from one sample of a study of blood T cell repertoires in COVID-19. Produced via immunoSEQ multiplex PCR; TCRdb's table is partial and in-frame only. The sample yields some 300,000 clones, roughly 90% seen once. The sample consisted of PBMCs or T cells enriched from blood (not recorded which). The receptor set was obtained from a woman in her 30s who had recovered from COVID-19. Each CDR3 is given with its conserved first and last residue. D genes are given only for firm matches. The listing skips clone size in some rows; elsewhere it reads once, few, many or a size class.

J: TRBJ1-4
size: few
D: TRBD1
V: TRBV2
DNA: TGTGCCAGCAGTGCATCGGGGACAGCAGGTGAAAAACTGTTTTTT
CDR3: CASSASGTAGEKLFF

J: TRBJ1-6
size: NA
D: NA
V: TRBV27
DNA: TGTGCCAGCAGTTTCGGGGGGGGGTCAAGTTCACCCCTCCACTTT
CDR3: CASSFGGGSSSPLHF

J: TRBJ2-1
size: NA
D: TRBD2
V: TRBV7-3
DNA: TGTGCCAGCAGCTTGGAGACTAGCGGGAGTAATGAGCAGTTCTTC
CDR3: CASSLETSGSNEQFF

J: TRBJ1-5
size: few
D: NA
V: TRBV20-1
DNA: TGCAGTGCTAGTAGGGGTGCCGGTGGCAATCAGCCCCAGCATTTT
CDR3: CSASRGAGGNQPQHF

J: TRBJ1-3
size: NA
D: NA
V: TRBV10-3
DNA: TGTGCCATCCGCATTACGTCAGTCTCTGGAAACACCATATATTTT
CDR3: CAIRITSVSGNTIYF

J: TRBJ2-2
size: once
D: NA
V: TRBV27
DNA: TGTGCCAGCCGCCCCCTCGGGACACCGAACACCGGGGAGCTGTTTTTT
CDR3: CASRPLGTPNTGELFF

J: TRBJ2-7
size: NA
D: TRBD1
V: TRBV11-2
DNA: TGTGCCAGCAGCCCCCAGTACAGGGGGCTCAACGAGCAGTACTTC
CDR3: CASSPQYRGLNEQYF

J: TRBJ1-6
size: NA
D: NA
V: TRBV28
DNA: TGTGCCAGCAGCCCGCGACGACAGTATAATTCACCCCTCCACTTT
CDR3: CASSPRRQYNSPLHF

J: TRBJ2-1
size: NA
D: TRBD2
V: TRBV10-3
DNA: TGTGCCATCACCTCCAAGGGACTAGCGGATTACAATGAGCAGTTCTTC
CDR3: CAITSKGLADYNEQFF

J: TRBJ2-5
size: NA
D: TRBD2
V: TRBV5-4
DNA: TGTGCCAGCAGCGCCACCGGCCGGCGGGGGGGACAAGAGACCCAGTACTTC
CDR3: CASSATGRRGGQETQYF

J: TRBJ2-2
size: NA
D: NA
V: TRBV19
DNA: TGTGCCAGTAGTATAGATCGGTCAGGGGTCACCGGGGAGCTGTTTTTT
CDR3: CASSIDRSGVTGELFF

J: TRBJ2-3
size: NA
D: TRBD1
V: TRBV28
DNA: TGTGCCAGCAGCGCAGGGGGACAGGGTACAGATACGCAGTATTTT
CDR3: CASSAGGQGTDTQYF

J: TRBJ1-1
size: NA
D: NA
V: TRBV19
DNA: TGTGCCAGTAGTATAATGGCAGGGTCGAACACTGAAGCTTTCTTT
CDR3: CASSIMAGSNTEAFF

J: TRBJ1-6
size: NA
D: NA
V: TRBV28
DNA: TGTGCCAGCAACAGACAGAGAGATTCACCCCTCCACTTT
CDR3: CASNRQRDSPLHF

J: TRBJ1-5
size: NA
D: NA
V: TRBV7-2
DNA: TGTGCCAGCAGCTTAGCTGCGGGGGCAGGGCAGCCCCAGCATTTT
CDR3: CASSLAAGAGQPQHF

J: TRBJ2-3
size: NA
D: TRBD1
V: TRBV28
DNA: TGTGCCAGCAGTTTAGGGGGACAGGGGTCAGATACGCAGTATTTT
CDR3: CASSLGGQGSDTQYF

J: TRBJ2-2
size: NA
D: TRBD2
V: TRBV5-4
DNA: TGTGCCAGCAGCTTGGGCGGGAGGTCTAACACCGGGGAGCTGTTTTTT
CDR3: CASSLGGRSNTGELFF

J: TRBJ1-1
size: NA
D: TRBD1
V: TRBV2
DNA: TGTGCCAGCATCTACGGCAGGGGGCTGGGTATCACTGAAGCTTTCTTT
CDR3: CASIYGRGLGITEAFF

J: TRBJ1-1
size: NA
D: NA
V: TRBV29-1
DNA: TGCAGCGTTGGGACAGCCCAGGGGAACACTGAAGCTTTCTTT
CDR3: CSVGTAQGNTEAFF

J: TRBJ2-2
size: NA
D: NA
V: TRBV6-5
DNA: TGTGCCAGCAGTTACGGAGTGTACACCGGGGAGCTGTTTTTT
CDR3: CASSYGVYTGELFF

J: TRBJ1-5
size: NA
D: TRBD1
V: TRBV4-3
DNA: TGCGCCAGCAGCCAAGATGGGACAGGATATCAGCCCCAGCATTTT
CDR3: CASSQDGTGYQPQHF

J: TRBJ1-1
size: NA
D: NA
V: TRBV5-1
DNA: TGCGCCAGCGGGGGAGGGACTGAAGCTTTCTTT
CDR3: CASGGGTEAFF

J: TRBJ2-3
size: NA
D: NA
V: TRBV3-1/TRBV3-2
DNA: TGTGCCAGCAGCCCGACTGCCCAGGGAGATACGCAGTATTTT
CDR3: CASSPTAQGDTQYF

J: TRBJ1-2
size: NA
D: NA
V: TRBV19
DNA: TGTGCCAGTAGTTATTACAGGTCCGACTTCGGTCATGGCTACACCTTC
CDR3: CASSYYRSDFGHGYTF

J: TRBJ2-1
size: NA
D: TRBD2
V: TRBV19
DNA: TGTGCCAGTAGTATAGATCTTATAATACTAGCGGGAGACAATGAGCAGTTCTTC
CDR3: CASSIDLIILAGDNEQFF

J: TRBJ1-1
size: NA
D: NA
V: TRBV19
DNA: TGTGCCACGGCTGGGACACACAACACTGAAGCTTTCTTT
CDR3: CATAGTHNTEAFF

J: TRBJ1-1
size: NA
D: NA
V: TRBV6-2/TRBV6-3
DNA: TGTGCCAGCAGTTACGGTGAGGGGGTAGCTTTCTTT
CDR3: CASSYGEGVAFF

J: TRBJ2-7
size: NA
D: TRBD1
V: TRBV7-6
DNA: TGTGCCAGCAGCCCTTATATTGCGGTAGCCGGGACAGTGGTCTACGAGCAGTACTTC
CDR3: CASSPYIAVAGTVVYEQYF

J: TRBJ2-7
size: NA
D: NA
V: TRBV13
DNA: TGTGCCAGCAGCTTAAGCGCCGCGCCCGAGCAGTACTTC
CDR3: CASSLSAAPEQYF

J: TRBJ2-3
size: few
D: NA
V: TRBV7-9
DNA: TGTGCCAGCAGCTTCACCTCTTCCGCGGATACGCAGTATTTT
CDR3: CASSFTSSADTQYF

J: TRBJ1-1
size: NA
D: NA
V: TRBV18
DNA: TGTGCCAGCTCACGCGAATTACTGAACACTGAAGCTTTCTTT
CDR3: CASSRELLNTEAFF

J: TRBJ2-1
size: NA
D: TRBD2
V: TRBV28
DNA: TGTGCCAGCACCCCGTCGGGAGGGCCGTTTAGGCAGTTCTTC
CDR3: CASTPSGGPFRQFF

J: TRBJ2-7
size: once
D: TRBD2
V: TRBV3-1/TRBV3-2
DNA: TGTGCCAGCAGCCAAGATATTAGCGGGAGGGCCCTCTCCTACGAGCAGTACTTC
CDR3: CASSQDISGRALSYEQYF

J: TRBJ2-3
size: NA
D: TRBD2
V: TRBV5-1
DNA: TGCGCCAGCAGCCAGACAGGGGAACTAGCGGGAGTGGATACGCAGTATTTT
CDR3: CASSQTGELAGVDTQYF

J: TRBJ2-3
size: once
D: NA
V: TRBV4-3
DNA: TGCGCCAGCAGCCAAGATCGATTGGCGGGGCCGACAGATACGCAGTATTTT
CDR3: CASSQDRLAGPTDTQYF

J: TRBJ2-1
size: NA
D: NA
V: TRBV7-2
DNA: TGTGCCAGCAGCTTAAAGAGCTCCTACAATGAGCAGTTCTTC
CDR3: CASSLKSSYNEQFF

J: TRBJ1-2
size: NA
D: NA
V: TRBV28
DNA: TGTGCCAGCGGAGCTAACTATGGCTACACCTTC
CDR3: CASGANYGYTF

J: TRBJ1-5
size: NA
D: NA
V: TRBV5-6
DNA: TGTGCCAGCAGCTTGGGCCTCGCCACAAATCAGCCCCAGCATTTT
CDR3: CASSLGLATNQPQHF